Below, 17 T cell receptor beta chains from the same sample are listed, as sequenced in a study of cytomegalovirus exposure and HLA in healthy donors. Use of 60 Vbeta and 13 Jbeta primers characterized the PCR. The data were produced by immunoSEQ multiplex PCR, yet TCRdb's version contains in-frame clones alone and is incomplete. This sample has about 150,000 clones; roughly 80% occur once, and the top ten carry approximately 3.7%. The specimen sequenced was PBMCs. All receptors derive from a human donor in good health.

This chain uses TRBV29-1 with TRBJ2-1, with a possible D match to TRBD1 (6 bases). Germline CDR1 reads SQVTM; CDR2 reads ANQGSEA. Trimming stripped 2 bases from V and 9 bases from J, with 14 bases between. The CDR3 totals 13 residues. DNA of the CDR3: TGCAGCGTTGAACCTACAGGGTTCGGTGAGCAGTTCTTC. It codes for CSVEPTGFGEQFF.

The chain is built from TRBV18 and TRBJ1-5; TRBD1 is a possible D gene (5 bases). Germline lookup yields CDR1 KGHSH and CDR2 LQKENI. The CDR3 spans 13 residues. V gave up 3 bases and J gave up 9 bases, with 12 bases separating them. The CDR3 loop reads CASSPGGERPQHF. In nucleotides, the CDR3 is TGTGCCAGCTCACCGGGGGGGGAGAGGCCCCAGCATTTT.

The CDR3, as DNA: TGTGCCAGCACGATGGGACTACCCTACGAGCAGTACTTC. As protein: CASTMGLPYEQYF. This chain uses TRBV5-8 with TRBJ2-7; TRBD2 agrees at 7 bases. CDR1 is SGHTS and CDR2 is YDEGEE in the germline V gene. This CDR3 has 13 amino acids. Germline trimming cut 6 bases from V and 2 bases from J; bases unmatched to any gene: 5.

As concerns this clone: Additional DNA sequences in this sample encode the identical CDR3. The V gene is TRBV6-1, the J gene TRBJ1-5; tentative D call: TRBD1 (6 bases). V lost 0 bases to trimming and J lost 7 bases, with 7 bases between them. This CDR3 is 13 amino acids long. Looked up from germline, CDR1 is MNHNS and CDR2 is SASEGT. This chain's CDR3 is CASSEAGGQPQHF. The CDR3 nucleotides are TGTGCCAGCAGTGAAGCTGGGGGCCAGCCCCAGCATTTT.

The rearrangement joins TRBV6-6 to TRBJ2-5; D unresolved. Trimming took off 0 bases at V and 1 base at J, with 9 bases between the two ends. This CDR3 contains 15 residues. From germline, CDR1 is MNHNY and CDR2 SVGAGI (reference sequence). CDR3 protein: CASSYSVRRQETQYF. For the CDR3, the DNA is TGTGCCAGCAGTTACTCGGTGCGGCGCCAAGAGACCCAGTACTTC.

The chain combines TRBV5-4 with TRBJ1-3; possibly TRBD1 for D (5 bases). The V and J ends lost 3 bases and 0 bases respectively, with 7 bases between them. The CDR3 contains 14 residues. Germline V gives CDR1 SGHNT, CDR2 YYREEE (reference sequence). In DNA, the CDR3 is TGTGCCAGCAGCTCAGGGATCTCTGGAAACACCATATATTTT. As protein: CASSSGISGNTIYF. The full variable domain, completed using reference TRBV5-4 and TRBJ1-3, is ETGVTQSPTHLIKTRGQQVTLRCSSQSGHNTVSWYQQALGQGPQFIFQYYREEENGRGNFPPRFSGLQFPNYSSELNVNALELDDSALYLCASSSGISGNTIYFGEGSWLTVV.

This chain uses TRBV9 with TRBJ2-3, with TRBD2 matching over 15 bases. With 3 bases clipped from V and 0 bases from J, the junction kept 5 bases outside the gene matches. This CDR3 has 18 amino acids. Germline V lookup: CDR1 SGDLS, CDR2 YYNGEE. CDR3 loop: CASSEQGTSGRSTDTQYF. In DNA form, the CDR3 reads TGTGCCAGCAGCGAGCAGGGGACTAGCGGGAGGAGCACAGATACGCAGTATTTT.

The CDR3 sequence is CASSLGERLNSPLHF. In DNA form, the CDR3 reads TGTGCCAGCAGCTTAGGGGAGCGACTAAATTCACCCCTCCACTTT. This chain uses TRBV7-9 with TRBJ1-6; D ambiguous. Trimming stripped 1 base from V and 7 bases from J, with 11 bases between. Germline V CDR1 and CDR2: SEHNR, FQNEAQ (reference sequence). CDR3 size: 15 residues.

The rearrangement joins TRBV4-1 to TRBJ2-7, with a possible D match to TRBD2 (5 bases). Trimming removed 0 bases at V and 0 bases at J, with 12 bases between. The CDR3 runs 16 residues. From germline, CDR1 is MGHRA and CDR2 YSYEKL. The DNA for the CDR3 is TGCGCCAGCAGCCAAGAATCTCCTAGCAGCTCCTACGAGCAGTACTTC. Encoded protein: CASSQESPSSSYEQYF.

V gene TRBV4-2 combines with J gene TRBJ2-7, with TRBD2 identical over 7 bases. After removal of 1 base from V and 0 bases from J, the junction contained 9 bases not matched to a gene. The CDR3 runs 17 residues. CDR1 LGHNA and CDR2 YNFKEQ come from the germline V gene. CDR3 sequence (DNA): TGTGCCAGCAGCCAAGTTGTCGGGCTAGCGGCCTCCTACGAGCAGTACTTC. It yields the protein CASSQVVGLAASYEQYF.

In this sample, this clone turned up a few times. This chain connects TRBV4-1 to TRBJ2-5, with TRBD1 matching 9 bases. The closer fit of TRBJ2-7 to the DNA end suggests the J call may be wrong. The germline CDR1 and CDR2 sequences are MGHRA and YSYEKL. CDR3 length equals 16 residues. The CDR3 region is CASSHHRGQGPYEQYF. The CDR3 DNA follows: TGCGCCAGCAGCCACCACCGGGGACAGGGCCCCTACGAGCAGTACTTC.

V is TRBV2 and J is TRBJ1-1; perhaps TRBD1 as D (5 bases). V shed 6 bases and J shed 4 bases, with 12 bases lying between them. CDR1 and CDR2 (germline): SNHLY, FYNNEI. This CDR3 is 13 amino acids long. The CDR3: CASRLSQGTEAFF. The CDR3, as DNA: TGTGCCAGCAGACTGAGCCAGGGCACTGAAGCTTTCTTT.

The chain employs TRBV6-6 and TRBJ2-5, with 10 bases fitting TRBD1. Trimming at V came to 7 bases and at J to 4 bases, leaving 6 bases not matched to a gene. Germline CDR1 and CDR2: MNHNY and SVGAGI (reference sequence). The CDR3 has 14 residues. The CDR3 DNA sequence: TGTGCCAGCACCACGACAGGGGGCGGAGAGACCCAGTACTTC. This sequence encodes CASTTTGGGETQYF.

The chain joins TRBV19 to TRBJ1-5; D is perhaps TRBD1 (5 bases). The CDR3 is 16 amino acids. The V end lost 3 bases, the J end lost 6 bases, and 18 bases lay between the germline ends. Germline CDR1 and CDR2: LNHDA and SQIVND (reference sequence). CDR3 sequence (DNA): TGTGCCAGTAGTATTGGGGCCTTATGGGGAGGTCAGCCCCAGCATTTT. This encodes CASSIGALWGGQPQHF.

In its sample, this clone was seen once. This chain joins TRBV6-5 and TRBJ1-1, with a tentative D call TRBD1 (6 bases). Between the trimmed V and J ends, which lost 2 bases and 4 bases, there was a span of 11 bases. This CDR3 is built from 14 residues. Germline V gene lookup returns CDR1 MNHEY and CDR2 SVGAGI. The CDR3 loop is CASSYRQVFTEAFF. For the CDR3, the DNA is TGTGCCAGCAGTTACCGACAGGTATTCACTGAAGCTTTCTTT.

The chain employs TRBV10-3 and TRBJ2-1, with D perhaps TRBD2 (6 bases). This CDR3 spans 13 amino acids. V was pared by 8 bases and J by 8 bases, with 16 bases between. Germline CDR1 is ENHRY and CDR2 is SYGVKD. CDR3: CAIGGDRGYEQFF. The CDR3 DNA sequence: TGTGCCATCGGAGGGGATAGGGGTTATGAGCAGTTCTTC.

The rearrangement joins TRBV7-6 to TRBJ2-1, with TRBD1 identical over 9 bases. V lost 5 bases, J lost 10 bases, and 9 bases stayed unmatched. Germline V CDR1 and CDR2: SGHVS, FNYEAQ. The CDR3 loop spans 14 amino acids. In nucleotides, the CDR3 is TGTGCCAGCAGCGATAACAGGGGGCTTCACGAGCAGTTCTTC. Translating it yields CASSDNRGLHEQFF.